These 21 T cell receptor beta chains came from one sample sequenced in a study of blood T cell repertoires in COVID-19. Only in-frame clones appear in the TCRdb table, and some are missing; sequencing was by immunoSEQ multiplex PCR. The data show around 190,000 clones, 79% seen once. Sequenced material: peripheral blood. Receptors originate from a woman aged 40 to 50 with COVID-19, enrolled during active disease.

The chain has TRBV30 and TRBJ2-7; 8 bases line up with TRBD2. This CDR3 region has 15 residues. V gave up 3 bases and J gave up 2 bases; unmatched junction bases: 9. Germline V gene data show CDR1 as GTSNPN and CDR2 as SVGIG (reference sequence). In DNA form, the CDR3 reads TGTGCCTGGAGAGCGGCGGGGGGTAAAACCTACGAGCAGTACTTC. Amino acid sequence: CAWRAAGGKTYEQYF.

This clone was found many times. V is TRBV9 and J is TRBJ2-1; 13 nucleotides agree with TRBD2. The V segment lost 0 bases and the J segment 7 bases; nucleotides outside the gene matches: 16. This CDR3 is built from 20 residues. Germline CDR1 reads SGDLS; CDR2 reads YYNGEE. CDR3 DNA: TGTGCCAGCAGCGTAGTGTCTGGGTGGACTAGCGGGAGCCCACGGAATGAGCAGTTCTTC. Translation: CASSVVSGWTSGSPRNEQFF.

On this clone itself: This same CDR3 is encoded by further DNA sequences in the sample. The chain links TRBV9 to TRBJ2-3, with 13 bases aligning to TRBD2. With V trimmed by 4 bases and J by 4 bases, 6 bases remained unmatched. Germline V gives CDR1 SGDLS, CDR2 YYNGEE. The CDR3 runs 16 residues. The CDR3 sequence is CASSPLAGGPSDTQYF. CDR3 bases: TGTGCCAGCAGCCCACTAGCGGGGGGGCCTTCAGATACGCAGTATTTT.

V is TRBV2 and J is TRBJ1-5; D is undetermined. Germline values: CDR1 SNHLY, CDR2 FYNNEI. The CDR3 is made up of 14 amino acids. V dropped 5 bases and J dropped 1 base, with 9 bases sitting between them. The CDR3 sequence: CASSRDGSNQPQHF. The CDR3, as DNA: TGTGCCAGCAGTAGAGACGGGAGCAATCAGCCCCAGCATTTT.

As regards this clone: This same CDR3 is encoded by further DNA sequences in the sample. V is TRBV9 and J is TRBJ1-5; 7 bases map to TRBD1. CDR3 length equals 14 residues. The V gene end was trimmed by 3 bases and the J gene end by 2 bases; junction bases not matched to a gene: 2. Germline-derived CDR1 and CDR2 are SGDLS and YYNGEE. The CDR3 loop reads CASSATGGNQPQHF. CDR3 sequence (DNA): TGTGCCAGCAGCGCCACAGGGGGCAATCAGCCCCAGCATTTT.

The chain joins TRBV4-2 to TRBJ1-6, with 7 bases aligning to TRBD1. V trimming: 0 bases; J trimming: 10 bases; junction bases outside the gene matches: 3. CDR1 is LGHNA, CDR2 YNFKEQ, per germline. This CDR3 contains 14 residues. DNA for the CDR3: TGTGCCAGCAGCCAAGAAACAGGGGACTCACCCCTCCACTTT. Translated, it gives CASSQETGDSPLHF.

This clone was seen a handful of times. The J gene is TRBJ2-1, the V gene TRBV7-9; maybe TRBD2 (6 bases). The CDR3 covers 18 residues. Germline lookup yields CDR1 SEHNR and CDR2 FQNEAQ (reference sequence). Trimming shortened V by 3 bases and J by 3 bases, and 21 bases separated the two germline ends. The CDR3 is CASSFYKSAGTGYNEQFF. The CDR3 DNA reads TGTGCCAGCAGCTTCTACAAATCCGCCGGGACTGGCTACAATGAGCAGTTCTTC.

The chain links TRBV7-8 to TRBJ1-4, with a possible D match to TRBD1 (5 bases). The CDR3 loop spans 14 amino acids. The ends were cut back, 2 bases at V and 5 bases at J, with 9 bases in the middle. From germline, CDR1 is SGHVS and CDR2 FQNEAQ. In DNA, the CDR3 is TGTGCCAGCAGCTTAACCGGGGGGAATGAAAAACTGTTTTTT. It specifies CASSLTGGNEKLFF.

This clone has only a few counts. The V gene is TRBV5-1, the J gene TRBJ2-2; 7 nucleotides match TRBD1. The CDR3 extends over 15 amino acids. The V and J ends lost 4 bases and 4 bases, in that order; junction bases with no gene match: 7. The V gene's germline CDR1 is SGHRS and CDR2 YFSETQ. The CDR3 coding sequence is TGCGCCAGCAGCGCCGGGACAGTGCCCACCGGGGAGCTGTTTTTT. This gives the protein CASSAGTVPTGELFF.

The CDR3 nucleotides read TGCGCCAGCAGCCCCCCTGAGGCGGGGACCTACGAGCAGTACTTC. Amino acids: CASSPPEAGTYEQYF. The chain combines TRBV5-1 with TRBJ2-7; D possibly corresponds to TRBD2 (6 bases). The CDR3 loop spans 15 amino acids. CDR1 and CDR2 from the germline V gene are SGHRS and YFSETQ. Between the trimmed V and J ends, which lost 4 bases and 2 bases, there was a span of 16 bases. The variable domain in full, completed from reference TRBV5-1 and TRBJ2-7, reads KAGVTQTPRYLIKTRGQQVTLSCSPISGHRSVSWYQQTPGQGLQFLFEYFSETQRNKGNFPGRFSGRQFSNSRSEMNVSTLELGDSALYLCASSPPEAGTYEQYFGPGTRLTVT.

CDR3: CASSRSNTEAFF. The CDR3 DNA reads TGCGCCAGCAGTCGGTCGAACACTGAAGCTTTCTTT. V usage is TRBV5-1 and J usage is TRBJ1-1, with D hard to call. Germline CDR1 is SGHRS and CDR2 is YFSETQ. V gave up 5 bases and J gave up 1 base, with 6 bases separating them. The CDR3 spans 12 residues.

This clone has a handful of counts. The genes are TRBV4-3 and TRBJ1-4, with D perhaps matching TRBD1 (5 bases). Germline CDR1 is LGHNA and CDR2 is YSLEER. The V end was cut by 2 bases, the J end by 0 bases, with 7 bases between. CDR3 length: 15 amino acids. As DNA, the CDR3 is TGCGCCAGCAGCCAACCGACAGCAACTAATGAAAAACTGTTTTTT. Translation gives CASSQPTATNEKLFF.

This clone showed up just once. The chain carries TRBV7-9 and TRBJ1-4; 8 bases are shared with TRBD1. In germline, CDR1 is SEHNR, CDR2 FQNEAQ (reference sequence). CDR3 length: 14 residues. The V gene end was trimmed by 3 bases and the J gene end by 6 bases; junction bases not matched to a gene: 3. The DNA of the CDR3 is TGTGCCAGCAGCTTCGGACAGGGCGATGAAAAACTGTTTTTT. Translated, it gives CASSFGQGDEKLFF. Full variable domain (remainder filled in from reference TRBV7-9 and TRBJ1-4): DTGVSQNPRHKITKRGQNVTFRCDPISEHNRLYWYRQTLGQGPEFLTYFQNEAQLEKSRLLSDRFSAERPKGSFSTLEIQRTEQGDSAMYLCASSFGQGDEKLFFGSGTQLSVL.

This sequence joins TRBV19 and TRBJ1-3, with 7 positions matching TRBD1. V trimming: 5 bases; J trimming: 2 bases; junction bases outside the gene matches: 3. The CDR3 extends over 14 amino acids. From germline, CDR1 is LNHDA and CDR2 SQIVND (reference sequence). CDR3 nucleotide sequence: TGTGCCAGTAGTCTACAGGGGACTGGAAACACCATATATTTT. This codes for CASSLQGTGNTIYF.

The V call is TRBV9, the J call TRBJ1-2, with 9 nucleotides matching TRBD1. CDR1 and CDR2 from the germline V gene are SGDLS and YYNGEE. The CDR3 loop spans 16 amino acids. The J segment lost 4 bases and the V segment lost 4 bases, leaving 11 bases of the junction unmatched. The CDR3 here is CASSLGQGVLIYGYTF. The CDR3 nucleotides are TGTGCCAGCAGCTTGGGACAGGGCGTCTTAATCTATGGCTACACCTTC. Full variable domain (missing parts from reference TRBV9 and TRBJ1-2): DSGVTQTPKHLITATGQRVTLRCSPRSGDLSVYWYQQSLDQGLQFLIQYYNGEERAKGNILERFSAQQFPDLHSELNLSSLELGDSALYFCASSLGQGVLIYGYTFGSGTRLTVV.

This chain connects TRBV9 to TRBJ2-3; 12 bases align to TRBD2. The CDR3 sequence is 16 residues long. After removal of 3 bases from V and 3 bases from J, the junction contained 5 bases not matched to a gene. Germline V gives CDR1 SGDLS, CDR2 YYNGEE. The CDR3 region has the DNA TGTGCCAGCAGCGCCCGGACTAGCGGGGTTACAGATACGCAGTATTTT. Translated, it gives CASSARTSGVTDTQYF.

Notes on this clone: Other DNA sequences in this specimen translate into the identical CDR3. V and J are TRBV4-1 and TRBJ1-1, with no clear D. Germline-derived CDR1 and CDR2 are MGHRA and YSYEKL. The CDR3 is made up of 14 amino acids. V was cut by 4 bases and J by 1 base, with 10 bases left in between. This CDR3 is CASSPGLGNTEAFF. The CDR3 DNA reads TGCGCCAGCAGCCCGGGTCTGGGGAACACTGAAGCTTTCTTT.

This clone was recorded only once. The CDR3 reads CASNPQMTGDTEAFF. The CDR3 nucleotides read TGCGCCAGCAACCCACAGATGACAGGGGACACTGAAGCTTTCTTT. J is TRBJ1-1 and V is TRBV5-1, with TRBD1 identical over 8 bases. CDR3 length: 15 amino acids. J gave up 3 bases and V 6 bases, and 10 bases lay outside the gene matches. The V gene's germline CDR1 is SGHRS and CDR2 YFSETQ.

This chain connects TRBV2 to TRBJ2-1; D is ambiguous. The V end was cut by 7 bases, the J end by 4 bases, with 5 bases between. The CDR3 extends over 11 amino acids. CDR1 is SNHLY and CDR2 is FYNNEI in the germline V gene. CDR3 in DNA: TGTGCCAGCACTCCGTACAATGAGCAGTTCTTC. Translating it yields CASTPYNEQFF.

The J gene is TRBJ2-7, the V gene TRBV30; D unresolved. V was clipped by 0 bases and J by 2 bases, with 8 bases between them. The CDR3 is made up of 13 amino acids. In germline, CDR1 is GTSNPN, CDR2 SVGIG (reference sequence). In nucleotides, the CDR3 is TGTGCCTGGAGTGTACTAAATACCTACGAGCAGTACTTC. It codes for CAWSVLNTYEQYF.

The chain couples TRBV7-9 to TRBJ1-4; 8 bases fit TRBD1. Germline V CDR1 and CDR2: SEHNR, FQNEAQ (reference sequence). This CDR3 comprises 14 residues. The V gene end was trimmed by 7 bases and the J gene end by 4 bases; junction bases not matched to a gene: 5. This CDR3 reads CASTRQGFNEKLFF. Here the CDR3 DNA reads TGTGCCAGCACCCGACAGGGGTTTAATGAAAAACTGTTTTTT.